The 18 T cell receptor beta chains presented below share a single source sample, sequenced in a study of graft-versus-host responses after intestinal transplantation. Profiled with immunoSEQ multiplex PCR; TCRdb holds only in-frame clones, not every one. The sample contains tens of thousands of clones, 91% of which appear only once. These receptors' antigens are unknown. Sequenced here: unstimulated CD4+ T cells sorted from spleen or lymph node cells, sampled before intestinal transplant. Receptors were obtained from a human donor who received an intestinal transplant.

The chain couples TRBV5-1 to TRBJ2-7, with TRBD2 matching over 9 bases. Germline CDR1 and CDR2: SGHRS and YFSETQ. This CDR3 comprises 13 residues. The V segment lost 4 bases and the J segment 4 bases; nucleotides outside the gene matches: 3. DNA for the CDR3: TGCGCCAGCAGCCGGCTAGCGGGATACGAGCAGTACTTC. Encoded protein: CASSRLAGYEQYF.

The chain joins TRBV11-2 to TRBJ2-7; D may be TRBD1 (6 bases). The CDR3 has 14 amino acids. Per germline, CDR1 SGHAT and CDR2 FQNNGV. V shed 6 bases and J shed 0 bases, with 12 bases lying between them. The CDR3 reads CASRIDRSSYEQYF. The CDR3 DNA reads TGTGCCAGCAGGATCGACAGGTCCTCCTACGAGCAGTACTTC.

This chain uses TRBV7-9 with TRBJ2-5; TRBD1 matches at 7 bases. Germline CDR1 and CDR2: SEHNR and FQNEAQ (reference sequence). Losses at the gene ends were 4 bases for V and 5 bases for J; bases not matched to a gene: 22. This CDR3 is built from 19 residues. DNA of the CDR3: TGTGCCAGCAGCTCCATCTCGAGACCCACGCCGGGACAGAGGGAGACCCAGTACTTC. Translating gives CASSSISRPTPGQRETQYF.

The chain employs TRBV30 and TRBJ1-4; 7 nucleotides line up with TRBD1. J lost 3 bases, V lost 0 bases, and 4 bases had no gene match. Germline V CDR1 and CDR2: GTSNPN, SVGIG (reference sequence). There are 15 residues in the CDR3. The CDR3 region has the DNA TGTGCCTGGAGTGTACCAGGGGGACCTAATGAAAAACTGTTTTTT. This encodes CAWSVPGGPNEKLFF. The whole variable domain, filled in from reference TRBV30 and TRBJ1-4, reads SQTIHQWPATLVQPVGSPLSLECTVEGTSNPNLYWYRQAAGRGLQLLFYSVGIGQISSEVPQNLSASRPQDRQFILSSKKLLLSDSGFYLCAWSVPGGPNEKLFFGSGTQLSVL.

The V and J genes are TRBV4-1 and TRBJ1-3, with 9 bases identical to TRBD1. In germline, CDR1 is MGHRA, CDR2 YSYEKL. V lost 0 bases, J lost 1 base, and 1 base stayed unmatched. The CDR3 runs to 16 residues. The CDR3 region is CASSQETGGSGNTIYF. The CDR3 nucleotides are TGCGCCAGCAGCCAAGAGACAGGGGGTTCTGGAAACACCATATATTTT.

The chain is built from TRBV5-6 and TRBJ1-6, with D uncertain. CDR3 length equals 12 residues. Deletions cut 7 bases from V and 2 bases from J, with 4 bases between. CDR1 is SGHDT and CDR2 is YYEEEE in the germline V gene. The CDR3 region is CASATYNSPLHF. Written as DNA, the CDR3 is TGTGCCAGCGCGACCTATAATTCACCCCTCCACTTT.

V gene TRBV7-9 combines with J gene TRBJ2-7; D is ambiguous. The CDR3 is 15 residues long. The germline V gene has CDR1 SEHNR and CDR2 FQNEAQ (reference sequence). V lost 5 bases and J lost 2, with 16 bases in between. CDR3 loop: CASSPPRGPPYEQYF. Written as DNA, the CDR3 is TGTGCCAGCAGCCCACCGCGTGGTCCACCCTACGAGCAGTACTTC.

CDR3 sequence reads: CASSGGGGDTQYF. The DNA of the CDR3 is TGTGCCAGCAGCGGCGGGGGGGGAGATACGCAGTATTTT. The chain links TRBV2 to TRBJ2-3; TRBD2 matches at 9 bases. Trimming at V came to 6 bases and at J to 5 bases, leaving 3 bases not matched to a gene. The CDR3 consists of 13 residues. Germline loops: CDR1 SNHLY, CDR2 FYNNEI.

The rearrangement links TRBV19 to TRBJ2-2; D is perhaps TRBD2 (6 bases). Germline assignment: CDR1 LNHDA and CDR2 SQIVND (reference sequence). Trimming shortened V by 3 bases and J by 5 bases, and 13 bases separated the two germline ends. This CDR3 spans 15 amino acids. The CDR3 bases are TGTGCCAGTAGTATTGGGGGTGGGAGGACCGGGGAGCTGTTTTTT. Amino acids: CASSIGGGRTGELFF. Looking up the rest from reference TRBV19 and TRBJ2-2 gives the full variable domain: DGGITQSPKYLFRKEGQNVTLSCEQNLNHDAMYWYRQDPGQGLRLIYYSQIVNDFQKGDIAEGYSVSREKKESFPLTVTSAQKNPTAFYLCASSIGGGRTGELFFGEGSRLTVL.

The gene calls are TRBV18 and TRBJ1-1, with 7 bases lining up with TRBD1. V shed 3 bases, J shed 0 bases, and the junction held 4 bases outside the gene matches. This CDR3 is built from 15 residues. Germline CDR1 and CDR2: KGHSH and LQKENI. CDR3 DNA: TGTGCCAGCTCACCCGGGACAGTCATGAACACTGAAGCTTTCTTT. Its protein product is CASSPGTVMNTEAFF.

The V call is TRBV7-6, the J call TRBJ2-7; D is undetermined. Germline V gene sequence: CDR1 SGHVS, CDR2 FNYEAQ. Trimming removed 3 bases from V and 2 bases from J, with 8 bases in between. This CDR3 comprises 13 residues. CDR3 region: CASSFGGTYEQYF. The CDR3 DNA follows: TGTGCCAGCAGCTTTGGCGGAACCTACGAGCAGTACTTC.

The gene calls are TRBV10-3 and TRBJ1-1, with TRBD1 matching over 7 bases. With 8 bases clipped from V and 7 bases from J, the junction kept 16 bases outside the gene matches. This CDR3 has 15 amino acids. The V gene's germline CDR1 is ENHRY and CDR2 SYGVKD. In DNA form, the CDR3 reads TGTGCCATCCTACAAATAACTAAAGGGACAGTTGAAGCTTTCTTT. Translating it yields CAILQITKGTVEAFF.

In this sample, this clone turned up once. The genes are TRBV5-1 and TRBJ2-7; 8 bases align to TRBD1. The CDR3 has 14 amino acids. Trimming removed 4 bases from V and 7 bases from J; junction bases left unmatched: 10. CDR1 is SGHRS and CDR2 is YFSETQ in the germline V gene. CDR3 loop: CASSQQTGVGEQYF. The CDR3 DNA sequence: TGCGCCAGCAGCCAACAGACAGGGGTGGGTGAGCAGTACTTC.

J is TRBJ2-1 and V is TRBV5-1; the D gene is possibly TRBD2 (5 bases). Germline V gene data show CDR1 as SGHRS and CDR2 as YFSETQ. This CDR3 spans 16 amino acids. The V gene lost 0 bases and the J gene lost 2 bases, with 12 bases spanning the gap. Here the CDR3 DNA reads TGCGCCAGCAGCTTGGACGGGGTCATGGCCTACAATGAGCAGTTCTTC. This codes for CASSLDGVMAYNEQFF.

The chain carries TRBV19 and TRBJ2-7; possibly TRBD2 for D (6 bases). This CDR3 is 14 amino acids long. Germline V gene data show CDR1 as LNHDA and CDR2 as SQIVND (reference sequence). V lost 6 bases and J 1 base, leaving 13 bases between the germline ends. The CDR3 spells CASSPTGLSYEQYF. The DNA of the CDR3 is TGTGCCAGTAGCCCGACGGGACTTTCCTACGAGCAGTACTTC.

This chain links TRBV21-1 with TRBJ2-5; TRBD2 is the table's D call, not checked against the DNA. The J call may be mistaken, given a closer DNA end match to TRBJ2-7. TRBV21-1 is listed as a pseudogene. The CDR3 is 13 amino acids. The CDR3 DNA is TGTGCCAGCAGCAGAGGGTTTGCCTACGAGCAGTACTTC. It yields the protein CASSRGFAYEQYF.

For the CDR3, the DNA is TGTGCCAGCAGTGAATTGGGCAGCTTGTCCTACAATGAGCAGTTCTTC. It codes for CASSELGSLSYNEQFF. The rearrangement links TRBV25-1 to TRBJ2-1; unclear D gene. CDR3 length: 16 residues. Per germline, CDR1 MGHDK and CDR2 SYGVNS. V lost 1 base to trimming and J lost 1 base, with 11 bases between them.

The chain employs TRBV13 and TRBJ2-1; 14 nucleotides agree with TRBD2. Germline CDR1 PRHDT, CDR2 FYEKMQ (reference sequence). Trimming cost V 2 bases and J 8 bases; bases outside gene matches: 14. The CDR3 extends over 19 amino acids. DNA of the CDR3: TGTGCCAGCAGCTTACTTCTTAACCTACCGGGACTAGCGGGGGATGAGCAGTTCTTC. It yields the protein CASSLLLNLPGLAGDEQFF.